Sequencing of this T cell receptor (beta chain) was carried out in a study of blood T cell repertoires in COVID-19. Study summary: Collection of acute and convalescent COVID-19 samples took place in the United States, Italy and Spain. T cells, B-cell-depleted T cells, or PBMCs supplied cDNA or gDNA.

In the authors' methods: For nucleated cells, counts were estimated from reference gene primer amplification. This table comes from immunoSEQ multiplex PCR, and its TCRdb copy is limited to in-frame clones, with some not included. That table furnishes V, J and clone size, whereas the DNA furnished D and trimming. Among roughly 120,000 clones, approximately 90% were seen once, and the ten largest hold 1.5% to 2%. Per germline, CDR1 SGHNT and CDR2 YENEEA. V was pared by 5 bases and J by 8 bases, with 7 bases of the junction left unmatched. The CDR3 contains 15 residues. The sequencing input was peripheral blood. The chain joins TRBV11-3 to TRBJ2-2; 11 bases line up with TRBD1. The clonotype comes from a human donor with active COVID-19. The donor label of this sample is uncertain. CDR3 amino acids: CASSSTGTGGGELFF. The CDR3 region has the DNA TGTGCCAGCAGCAGCACCGGGACAGGGGGAGGGGAGCTGTTTTTT.